This T cell receptor (beta chain) stems from a study of T cells in localized non-small cell lung cancer. Sequencing used immunoSEQ multiplex PCR; TCRdb keeps in-frame clones, though not all of them. This table has 4,000 to 6,000 clones, approximately 60% appearing once. Study results and limitations: Higher adjacent-lung clonality was associated with shorter survival. Uninvolved adjacent lung showed higher T cell clonality than tumor.

There are 13 residues in the CDR3. Looked up from germline, CDR1 is MNHGY and CDR2 is SAAAGT. Trimming cost V 7 bases and J 7 bases, with 14 bases left between them. There are a few counts of this clone. Its antigen is unidentified. This chain uses TRBV6-8 with TRBJ2-1; tentative D call: TRBD2 (6 bases). The starting material was lymph node tissue, obtained before any cancer treatment. The receptor was isolated from a male donor aged 60 or over with stage I squamous cell lung carcinoma. The CDR3 DNA is TGTGCCAGCAACTCGGGAGAGGGGAATGAGCAGTTCTTC. Translation gives CASNSGEGNEQFF.